One sample yielded the 2 T cell receptor beta chains listed below, sequenced in a study of graft-versus-host responses after intestinal transplantation (dated by TCRdb to about 2021). To prepare the library, the immunoSEQ multiplex PCR assay was applied. The table was pulled from immuneACCESS by TCRdb, which kept in-frame rearrangements only. Such tables lose some clones; where checked, under half of the loss comes from unresolved V genes, and the rest has no known cause. The sample yields roughly 36,000 clones; around 87% were counted once. Of the sample, 18% is held by the ten largest clones. Intraepithelial and lamina propria lymphocytes were isolated from graft specimens using dithiothreitol, EDTA incubations and collagenase D digestion. This specimen consisted of ileum tissue, obtained almost 210 days after intestinal transplant. Source of these receptors: a human patient who received an intestinal transplant, so some T cells may come from the graft donor.

The CDR3 is CARRGLAGPRAHYEQYF. DNA for the CDR3: TGCGCCAGACGTGGACTAGCGGGACCGAGGGCCCACTACGAGCAGTACTTC. V is TRBV5-1 and J is TRBJ2-7, with TRBD2 matching 12 bases. The V gene end was trimmed by 8 bases and the J gene end by 3 bases; junction bases not matched to a gene: 15. Germline CDR1 reads SGHRS; CDR2 reads YFSETQ. There are 17 residues in the CDR3. The variable domain in full, completed from reference TRBV5-1 and TRBJ2-7, reads KAGVTQTPRYLIKTRGQQVTLSCSPISGHRSVSWYQQTPGQGLQFLFEYFSETQRNKGNFPGRFSGRQFSNSRSEMNVSTLELGDSALYLCARRGLAGPRAHYEQYFGPGTRLTVT.

This chain uses TRBV2 with TRBJ1-1, with D possibly matching TRBD1 (5 bases). V was shortened by 3 bases and J by 1 base, with 12 bases between the two germline ends. Germline V CDR1 and CDR2: SNHLY, FYNNEI. The CDR3 loop spans 15 amino acids. The CDR3 DNA is TGTGCCAGCAGTGAGAGGGACTTTCCGAACACTGAAGCTTTCTTT. This translates into CASSERDFPNTEAFF.